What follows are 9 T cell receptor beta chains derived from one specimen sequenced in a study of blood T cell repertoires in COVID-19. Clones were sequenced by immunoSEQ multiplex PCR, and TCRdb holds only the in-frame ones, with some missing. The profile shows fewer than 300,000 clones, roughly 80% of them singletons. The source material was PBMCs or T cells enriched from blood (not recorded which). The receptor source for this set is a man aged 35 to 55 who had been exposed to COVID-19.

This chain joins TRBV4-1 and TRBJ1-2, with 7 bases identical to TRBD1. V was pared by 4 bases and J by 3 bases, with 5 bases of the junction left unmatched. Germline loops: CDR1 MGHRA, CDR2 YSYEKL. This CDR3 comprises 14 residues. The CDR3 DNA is TGCGCCAGCAGCCCCGGGGACAGATACTATGGCTACACCTTC. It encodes CASSPGDRYYGYTF.

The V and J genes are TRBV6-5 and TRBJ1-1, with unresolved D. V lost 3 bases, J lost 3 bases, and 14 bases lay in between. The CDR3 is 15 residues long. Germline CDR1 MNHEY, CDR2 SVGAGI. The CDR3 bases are TGTGCCAGCAGTTATGGGCACGTCCTTGACACTGAAGCTTTCTTT. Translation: CASSYGHVLDTEAFF.

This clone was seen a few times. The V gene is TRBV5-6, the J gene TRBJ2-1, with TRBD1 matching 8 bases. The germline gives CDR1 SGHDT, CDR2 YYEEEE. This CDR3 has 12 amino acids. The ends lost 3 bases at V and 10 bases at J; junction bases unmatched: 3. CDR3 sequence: CASSSGQVEQFF. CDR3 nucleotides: TGTGCCAGCAGCTCGGGACAGGTCGAGCAGTTCTTC.

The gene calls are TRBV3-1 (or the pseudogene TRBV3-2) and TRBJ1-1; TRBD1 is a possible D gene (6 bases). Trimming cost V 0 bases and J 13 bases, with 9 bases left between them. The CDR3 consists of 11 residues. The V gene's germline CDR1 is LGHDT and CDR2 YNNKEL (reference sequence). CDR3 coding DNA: TGTGCCAGCAGCCAAGATAAACAGGGTTTCTTT. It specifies CASSQDKQGFF.

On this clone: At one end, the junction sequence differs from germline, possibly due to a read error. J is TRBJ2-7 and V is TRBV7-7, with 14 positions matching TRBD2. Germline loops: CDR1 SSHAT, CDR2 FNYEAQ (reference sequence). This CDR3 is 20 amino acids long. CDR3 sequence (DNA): TGTGCTAGCAGCCCCCAACCCGGGACTAGCGGGAGCGGCAGCTCCTACGAGCAGTACTTC. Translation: CASSPQPGTSGSGSSYEQYF.

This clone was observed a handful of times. The CDR3 loop is CASTPRRSDEQYF. The CDR3 DNA reads as TGTGCCAGCACCCCCAGGCGTAGCGACGAGCAGTACTTC. This rearrangement joins TRBV7-9 to TRBJ2-7; D possibly corresponds to TRBD2 (5 bases). In germline, CDR1 is SEHNR, CDR2 FQNEAQ (reference sequence). The CDR3 length is 13 residues. The V gene lost 7 bases and the J gene lost 5 bases, with 15 bases spanning the gap.

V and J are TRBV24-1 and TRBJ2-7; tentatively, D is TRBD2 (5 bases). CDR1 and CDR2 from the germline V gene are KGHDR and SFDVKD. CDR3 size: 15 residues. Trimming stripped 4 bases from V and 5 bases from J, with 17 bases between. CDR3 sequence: CATSDFDQTGDEQYF. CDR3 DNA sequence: TGTGCCACCAGTGACTTCGACCAAACCGGGGACGAGCAGTACTTC.

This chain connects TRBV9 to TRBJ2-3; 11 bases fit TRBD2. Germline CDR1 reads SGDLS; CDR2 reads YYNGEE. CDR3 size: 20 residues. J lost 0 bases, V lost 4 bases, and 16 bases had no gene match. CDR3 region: CASSPHGTRASGRSTDTQYF. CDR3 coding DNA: TGTGCCAGCAGCCCCCATGGGACCCGGGCTAGCGGGAGGAGCACAGATACGCAGTATTTT.

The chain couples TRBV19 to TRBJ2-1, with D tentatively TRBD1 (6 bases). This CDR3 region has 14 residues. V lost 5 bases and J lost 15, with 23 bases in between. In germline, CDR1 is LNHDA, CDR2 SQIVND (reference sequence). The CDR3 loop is CASSGHGTRELWFF. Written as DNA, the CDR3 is TGTGCCAGTAGTGGCCACGGGACAAGAGAATTGTGGTTCTTC.